This is a list of T cell receptor beta chains from one sample in a study of T-cell reconstitution after alpha-beta-depleted transplantation in children. Each CDR3 protein is one row after TCRdb ran MiXCR on the PCR reads. The table includes around 600,000 distinct CDR3 sequences, over 15% detected once. The sequences come from PBMCs from the stem cell graft donor, collected from the stem cell graft. The receptors shown here come from a human donor who donated a stem cell graft to a child with acute myeloid leukemia. CDR3s include the opening cysteine and the closing phenylalanine or tryptophan.

cdr3_aa cdr3_length v_call
CSASNDNSNQPQHF 14 TRBV20-1
CASSWGQGQWETQYF 15 TRBV7-8
CASSLYGGRGTDTQYF 16 TRBV5-1
CSASGGAPYNEQFF 14 TRBV20-1
CASSLVQGGHTEAFF 15 TRBV7-9
CSALTSGATSNTGELFF 17 TRBV20-1
CASSSQSTYNEQFF 14 TRBV3-1
CASSPRLAGSTQYF 14 TRBV11-1
CASSSPSGGSGYTF 14 TRBV5-1
CASTMGGNTIYF 12 TRBV12-3/TRBV12-4
CASSASETQYF 11 TRBV11-2
CASSEGRGGADTQYF 15 TRBV6-1
CASSLGQGRGYEQFF 15 TRBV7-9
CASSFRRHDNEQFF 14 TRBV27
CSASRGSADTQYF 13 TRBV20-1
CASRLRELNYGYTF 14 TRBV12-3/TRBV12-4
CASYQGRVPFF 11 TRBV28
CASRNIRGSSYEQYF 15 TRBV6-1
CASHSMNANTGELFF 15 TRBV5-1
CSARDPTGSTDTQYF 15 TRBV20-1
CASSPRRQLRSSTDTQYF 18 TRBV6-1
CASSLALEGTYEQYF 15 TRBV5-1
CASSLGLAGGPHLTDTQYF 19 TRBV2
CASSPWVAGAYEQYF 15 TRBV9
CSAKGPGQETQYF 13 TRBV20-1
CASSLALGTGEQFF 14 TRBV7-2
CASSSSGFYYEQYF 14 TRBV6-5
CASSQRLSTDTQYF 14 TRBV7-9
CASSSGLAGGPSYNEQFF 18 TRBV7-3
CASSLQTGGVYEQYF 15 TRBV5-6
CASSLREGNTEAFF 14 TRBV12-3/TRBV12-4
CASSPADRGNEQFF 14 TRBV12-3/TRBV12-4
CSARRQGHTGELFF 14 TRBV20-1
CASSLYLGLAGGPKSSYNEQFF 22 TRBV5-6
CSERGHKEGNEQFF 14 TRBV20-1
CASSSPTADTEAFF 14 TRBV5-1
CASDPAGGGGQETQYF 16 TRBV28
CASSLDSNQPQHF 13 TRBV12-3/TRBV12-4
CASSFQATGYEQYF 14 TRBV12-3/TRBV12-4
CASSHRVGGDTQYF 14 TRBV6-5
CASSTGQPNNEKLFF 15 TRBV5-1
CASRGAGGNNEQFF 14 TRBV28
CASSLGEGKETQYF 14 TRBV7-2
CASSLGGQDTQYF 13 TRBV7-2
CASSPLGYTEAFF 13 TRBV7-7
CSATRDSYEQYF 12 TRBV20-1
CASSSGQGGSSNQPQHF 17 TRBV7-6
CATTASGGLSNTGELFF 17 TRBV24-1
CASSYERDTEAFF 13 TRBV6-5
CASSRQGATNEKLFF 15 TRBV25-1
CTSSQVSASGQETQYF 16 TRBV1
CSVTRQGSYNEQFF 14 TRBV29-1
CASSPSPWGQGPGNTIYF 18 TRBV27
CSASSPTGANTQYF 14 TRBV20-1
CASSFAGSRYGYTF 14 TRBV12-3/TRBV12-4
CASSSGGGEKLFF 13 TRBV5-5
CATSRYLDRRADNQPQHF 18 TRBV15